A selection of T cell receptor beta chains follows, all from one sample in a study of cytomegalovirus exposure and HLA in healthy donors. The protocol was immunoSEQ multiplex PCR, while the TCRdb copy is restricted to in-frame clones and leaves out a portion. This sample yields under 150,000 clones, of which around 81% are seen a single time; about 6.8% belongs to the top ten. The sequenced sample was PBMCs. These receptors were taken from a man in his forties or fifties in good health and CMV-seropositive. Each CDR3 is given with its conserved first and last residue. The D gene is left open where the match is weak. Only part of the rows carry a size: once, few, many, or a class if the clone is expanded.

TRBD1	TRBV15	18	NA	TRBJ1-6	CATSRKPPRDRVSSPLHF	TGTGCCACCAGCAGAAAACCCCCCCGGGACAGGGTGAGTTCACCCCTCCACTTT
TRBD1	TRBV27	15	NA	TRBJ1-5	CASRGGQMDNQPQHF	TGTGCCAGCCGGGGGGGACAGATGGACAATCAGCCCCAGCATTTT
TRBD1	TRBV6-5	14	few	TRBJ2-7	CASSWTQGATEQYF	TGTGCCAGCAGTTGGACACAGGGGGCGACCGAGCAGTACTTC
TRBD1	TRBV7-2	15	NA	TRBJ2-7	CASSSDRGSAYEQYF	TGTGCCAGCAGCTCCGACAGGGGAAGCGCCTACGAGCAGTACTTC
NA	TRBV28	12	NA	TRBJ1-2	CASSRGGYGYTF	TGTGCCAGCAGTCGAGGCGGCTATGGCTACACCTTC
TRBD1	TRBV19	15	NA	TRBJ1-5	CASSAGQVSNQPQHF	TGTGCCAGTAGTGCGGGACAGGTCAGCAATCAGCCCCAGCATTTT
NA	TRBV19	19	once	TRBJ1-1	CASSVAGWGRPGPNTEAFF	TGTGCCAGTAGTGTGGCCGGGTGGGGGCGCCCCGGGCCGAACACTGAAGCTTTCTTT
NA	TRBV2	14	NA	TRBJ2-7	CASSVPGEPYEQYF	TGTGCCAGCAGTGTACCAGGGGAGCCCTACGAGCAGTACTTC
TRBD2	TRBV6-5	15	few	TRBJ2-1	CASSVLAGERGEQFF	TGTGCCAGCAGTGTACTAGCGGGAGAAAGGGGTGAGCAGTTCTTC
TRBD2	TRBV11-3	19	NA	TRBJ2-5	CASSRPFTRGLAGEETQYF	TGTGCCAGCAGCCGTCCTTTCACCCGAGGGCTAGCGGGTGAAGAGACCCAGTACTTC
TRBD1	TRBV2	13	NA	TRBJ1-2	CASSEGQGKGYTF	TGTGCCAGCAGTGAAGGACAGGGGAAAGGCTACACCTTC
NA	TRBV5-4	15	once	TRBJ2-7	CASSFTIGQSYEQYF	TGTGCCAGCAGTTTTACTATTGGTCAGTCGTACGAGCAGTACTTC
NA	TRBV11-3	16	NA	TRBJ2-1	CASSLRGAGAYNEQFF	TGTGCCAGCAGCTTACGGGGGGCGGGAGCCTACAATGAGCAGTTCTTC
NA	TRBV4-2	15	NA	TRBJ1-3	CASSTAGQGGNTIYF	TGTGCCAGCAGCACAGCCGGGCAGGGGGGAAACACCATATATTTT
NA	TRBV7-9	14	NA	TRBJ2-5	CASNRVGEWETQYF	TGTGCCAGCAACAGGGTCGGTGAGTGGGAGACCCAGTACTTC
TRBD2	TRBV7-9	14	NA	TRBJ2-1	CASSGGADYNEQFF	TGTGCCAGCTCGGGGGGGGCAGACTACAATGAGCAGTTCTTC
NA	TRBV2	12	NA	TRBJ2-5	CASRILDGTQYF	TGTGCCAGCAGAATACTAGATGGGACCCAGTACTTC
TRBD1	TRBV9	16	NA	TRBJ2-5	CASSPRDRGGQETQYF	TGTGCCAGCAGCCCCCGGGACAGGGGGGGCCAAGAGACCCAGTACTTC
TRBD2	TRBV6-1	16	NA	TRBJ2-7	CASSEVGASGKHEQYF	TGTGCCAGCAGTGAAGTGGGGGCTAGCGGGAAACACGAGCAGTACTTC
NA	TRBV4-2	17	NA	TRBJ2-1	CASSQDHNGVSYNEQFF	TGTGCCAGCAGCCAAGATCATAACGGGGTATCCTACAATGAGCAGTTCTTC
NA	TRBV30	13	NA	TRBJ2-1	CAWSVSGYNEQFF	TGTGCCTGGAGTGTATCGGGTTACAATGAGCAGTTCTTC
NA	TRBV25-1	12	NA	TRBJ1-5	CASGVGRQPQHF	TGTGCCAGCGGGGTGGGGAGGCAGCCCCAGCATTTT
TRBD1	TRBV6-5	13	NA	TRBJ1-2	CASRRDRVYGYTF	TGTGCCAGCAGGAGGGACAGAGTCTATGGCTACACCTTC
NA	TRBV7-9	13	few	TRBJ1-2	CASSLLILAGYTF	TGTGCCAGCAGCCTACTGATTCTAGCTGGCTACACCTTC
TRBD1	TRBV5-5	15	few	TRBJ2-7	CASSLGGTGFPEQYF	TGTGCCAGCAGCTTGGGGGGGACAGGGTTCCCCGAGCAGTACTTC
NA	TRBV7-9	15	NA	TRBJ1-1	CASSLETARGTEAFF	TGTGCCAGCAGCTTAGAGACGGCCAGGGGCACTGAAGCTTTCTTT
NA	TRBV13	14	NA	TRBJ1-1	CASSLAGQYTEAFF	TGTGCCAGCAGCTTAGCCGGACAGTACACTGAAGCTTTCTTT
TRBD1	TRBV6-1	16	NA	TRBJ2-1	CASSEADRGPYNEQFF	TGTGCCAGCAGTGAAGCAGACAGGGGGCCATACAATGAGCAGTTCTTC
TRBD1	TRBV5-4	14	NA	TRBJ2-5	CASSLRQGQETQYF	TGTGCCAGCAGCTTACGACAGGGCCAAGAGACCCAGTACTTC
NA	TRBV5-5	13	few	TRBJ2-3	CASSLASTDTQYF	TGTGCCAGCAGCTTGGCTAGCACAGATACGCAGTATTTT
NA	TRBV28	15	NA	TRBJ1-1	CASSLSRGWDTEAFF	TGTGCCAGCAGTTTAAGTCGGGGGTGGGACACTGAAGCTTTCTTT
TRBD2	TRBV28	16	NA	TRBJ2-2	CASSLAGGARAGELFF	TGTGCCAGCAGTTTGGCGGGGGGCGCTAGGGCCGGGGAGCTGTTTTTT
NA	TRBV19	16	few	TRBJ1-6	CASSPLAGAKDSPLHF	TGTGCCAGTAGCCCCCTGGCAGGGGCTAAGGATTCACCCCTCCACTTT